The following is a T cell receptor beta chain sequence with its context. One junction end does not reproduce the germline sequence, and a read error may be involved. Every isolated RNA sample was fully reverse transcribed, so sequencing captured expressed TCRB transcripts. Stem cell-like memory T cell samples underwent survey-depth immunoSEQ sequencing. They averaged around 1 million reads. Using immunoSEQ multiplex PCR, the repertoire was profiled, and TCRdb retains in-frame clones only, with some absent. The sample consists of approximately 15,000 clones, roughly 44% of them appearing once. The entry originates in a study of beta chain features in type 1 diabetes. About the research overall: The examined sorted cells totaled 85 million to 120 million across samples.

The sample consisted of stem cell memory CD4+ T cells from blood. This sequence was found in a woman aged 40 to 50 in good health.

The CDR3 DNA reads TGTGCCAGCAGCTTAGACCAGGGGGCGAGTTCACCCCTCCACTTT. Translating it yields CASSLDQGASSPLHF. V gene TRBV5-3 combines with J gene TRBJ1-6; 8 nucleotides align to TRBD1. TRBV5-3 is noted as an ORF with a role that remains uncertain. The CDR3 has 15 residues.